This T cell receptor beta chain was captured in a study of blood T cell repertoires in COVID-19 (dated by TCRdb to between 2020 and 2021). Broadly, across the study: Samples from collaborators originated in the United States, Italy and Spain and spanned both the acute and convalescent phases of COVID-19. The prospective study material was composed of cDNA or gDNA derived from T cells, B-cell-depleted T cells, or PBMCs. Subjects who had been exposed to COVID-19, were actively infected with it, or had recovered from it provided the deeply sampled blood TCRbeta repertoires that made up the dataset. The repertoires were made available in a free public database intended to serve as a resource for research on the immune response to SARS-CoV-2. Samples were obtained from the ongoing ImmuneRACE study (first 160 participants) and from over a thousand subjects provided by 6 global collaborators. A de-identified subject ID, COVID-19 status, age in years and sex were almost always included in the sample metadata. Where available, HLA class I and class II types were obtained from metadata supplied by the sample provider rather than from assay-based typing. Broad study findings and their caveats: The quantity of clinical and demographic metadata differed by source and by participant and was supplied without curation.

Remarks on this clone: There is no known antigen for this receptor. Base-call qualities are not available, and no considerably larger clone is one nucleotide away.

The germline V gene specifies MGHRA as CDR1 and YSYEKL as CDR2. V and J are trimmed by 0 bases and 5 bases, and the gene matches miss 7 bases of the junction. The cysteine opens and the phenylalanine closes a CDR3 of 16 amino acids. The DNA shown is the 48-base CDR3, in frame from base 1. The immunoSEQ Assay, a bias-controlled multiplex PCR, was used to amplify TCRbeta CDR3 regions from genomic DNA. Concerning the study's data processing: Within the assay, amplification of reference gene primers was used to estimate how many nucleated cells each sample contained. Sequence reads were collapsed and filtered to measure the absolute abundance of every unique TCRbeta CDR3 rearrangement. For each sample, productive Simpson clonality was calculated as the square root of Simpson's diversity index across productive rearrangements. Imported from immuneACCESS, the table was reduced by TCRdb to in-frame sequences with V and J called. These copies leave out some clones; in studies compared against another copy, an unresolved V gene accounts for under half, and the cause of the remainder is not known. The DNA was the basis for D and trimming; V, J and clone size are from that table. The sample table shows 110,000 or so clones, and 85% to 90% are seen once. Together, the top ten hold approximately 4.5% of the sample.

Each collaborating institution followed its own protocols to collect whole blood in K2EDTA tubes. For TCRbeta analysis, collaborators shipped samples as frozen whole blood, isolated PBMCs, or DNA extracted from either of those sample types. The material sequenced was peripheral blood. The chain was built from TRBV4-1 and TRBJ2-3; 8 junctional bases match TRBD2. This TCR came from a woman between 50 and 59 years old with acute or convalescent COVID-19. Here the CDR3 is given as CASSQDVSGGGDTQYF. DNA sequence: TGCGCCAGCAGCCAAGATGTGAGCGGGGGCGGAGATACGCAGTATTTT.